These 16 T cell receptor beta chains came from one sample sequenced in a study of siplizumab effects on memory and regulatory T cells. Sequenced by immunoSEQ multiplex PCR; TCRdb stores in-frame clones only, minus some. The data contain about 87,000 clones, 70% to 90% of them singletons. Sequencing was carried out using CD4+ T cells sorted from blood. The receptors derive from a human donor in good health.

V is TRBV28 and J is TRBJ2-3, with TRBD2 identical over 9 bases. CDR3 size: 16 residues. Looked up from germline, CDR1 is MDHEN and CDR2 is SYDVKM. With 4 bases clipped from V and 4 bases from J, the junction kept 9 bases outside the gene matches. In DNA form, the CDR3 reads TGTGCCAGCAGTTCTTTCGCGGGAGGGCCCTCAGATACGCAGTATTTT. Residues: CASSSFAGGPSDTQYF.

This chain uses TRBV6-1 with TRBJ2-1; no definite D call. CDR3 length: 11 amino acids. The V end was cut by 6 bases, the J end by 3 bases, with 3 bases between. The germline gives CDR1 MNHNS, CDR2 SASEGT. CDR3: CASRDYNEQFF. The CDR3 nucleotides are TGTGCCAGCAGGGACTACAATGAGCAGTTCTTC.

This chain links TRBV19 with TRBJ1-1; D gene ambiguous. The CDR3 has 16 residues. V shed 5 bases and J shed 1 base, with 17 bases lying between them. CDR1 is LNHDA and CDR2 is SQIVND in the germline V gene (reference sequence). CDR3 in DNA: TGTGCCAGTAGTCCGACGGTTTCCCTGGGGAACACTGAAGCTTTCTTT. It specifies CASSPTVSLGNTEAFF.

The rearrangement links TRBV2 to TRBJ2-7; 10 nucleotides align to TRBD1. From germline, CDR1 is SNHLY and CDR2 FYNNEI. V was clipped by 6 bases and J by 6 bases; unmatched bases: 8. The CDR3 spans 14 residues. CDR3 loop: CASRGGQGKGEQYF. CDR3 sequence (DNA): TGTGCCAGCAGGGGGGGACAGGGGAAGGGCGAGCAGTACTTC. The full variable domain, rest sourced from reference TRBV2 and TRBJ2-7, is EPEVTQTPSHQVTQMGQEVILRCVPISNHLYFYWYRQILGQKVEFLVSFYNNEISEKSEIFDDQFSVERPDGSNFTLKIRSTKLEDSAMYFCASRGGQGKGEQYFGPGTRLTVT.

Details on this clone: The sample holds other DNA sequences that translate to the same CDR3. The chain links TRBV9 to TRBJ1-4, with 10 positions matching TRBD1. The junction had 3 bases not matched to a gene; V was cut back by 2 bases and J by 8 bases. CDR3 length: 14 residues. CDR1 and CDR2 from the germline V gene are SGDLS and YYNGEE. The CDR3 DNA is TGTGCCAGCAGCGTGACAGGGGGCGACGAAAAACTGTTTTTT. This codes for CASSVTGGDEKLFF.

The chain joins TRBV11-3 to TRBJ1-3; maybe TRBD1 (5 bases). V lost 0 bases and J 2 bases, leaving 11 bases between the germline ends. Germline V lookup: CDR1 SGHNT, CDR2 YENEEA. The CDR3 is 16 residues long. The DNA of the CDR3 is TGTGCCAGCAGCTTAGAATTTCGACAGCCTGGAAACACCATATATTTT. This sequence encodes CASSLEFRQPGNTIYF.

The chain uses TRBV5-6 and TRBJ2-5; TRBD2 is a possible D gene (6 bases). Germline V gene data show CDR1 as SGHDT and CDR2 as YYEEEE. CDR3 length: 15 amino acids. The V and J ends lost 4 bases and 0 bases respectively, with 13 bases between them. CDR3 DNA sequence: TGTGCCAGCAGCGGCGGGACCCTGTACCAAGAGACCCAGTACTTC. Translation gives CASSGGTLYQETQYF.

This chain joins TRBV6-6 and TRBJ1-6, with D perhaps TRBD1 (5 bases). Germline V lookup: CDR1 MNHNY, CDR2 SVGAGI (reference sequence). The CDR3 covers 14 residues. V lost 2 bases to trimming and J lost 10 bases, with 12 bases between them. Here the CDR3 reads CASSYRGSNSPLHF. The CDR3 DNA reads TGTGCCAGCAGTTACCGGGGCAGCAACTCACCCCTCCACTTT.

The chain employs TRBV2 and TRBJ1-2; 8 positions match TRBD1. V lost 3 bases to trimming and J lost 6 bases; unmatched junction nucleotides: 3. This CDR3 contains 13 residues. CDR1 SNHLY and CDR2 FYNNEI come from the germline V gene. The CDR3 is CASSDWTGHGYTF. In nucleotides, the CDR3 is TGTGCCAGCAGTGATTGGACAGGGCATGGCTACACCTTC. The variable domain in full, with the rest retrieved from reference TRBV2 and TRBJ1-2, is EPEVTQTPSHQVTQMGQEVILRCVPISNHLYFYWYRQILGQKVEFLVSFYNNEISEKSEIFDDQFSVERPDGSNFTLKIRSTKLEDSAMYFCASSDWTGHGYTFGSGTRLTVV.

In regard to this clone: One end of the junction fails to match germline, which may point to a read error. This rearrangement joins TRBV11-2 to TRBJ1-2; 8 bases line up with TRBD1. Germline CDR1 is SGHAT and CDR2 is FQNNGV. The CDR3 loop spans 12 amino acids. The CDR3, as DNA: TGTGCCGGCAGCTTTCAGGGGGCAGGCTACACCTTC. Its protein is CAGSFQGAGYTF.

V gene TRBV19 combines with J gene TRBJ2-1; 8 nucleotides match TRBD2. Unmatched junction bases numbered 8, after V lost 6 bases and J lost 4 bases. The germline V gene encodes CDR1 LNHDA and CDR2 SQIVND (reference sequence). The CDR3 is 15 residues long. CDR3 nucleotides: TGTGCCAGTAGACCCGGGGGGGCCCTGTACAATGAGCAGTTCTTC. Translated, it gives CASRPGGALYNEQFF.

This chain uses TRBV7-3 with TRBJ1-1, with TRBD1 matching 9 bases. There are 14 residues in the CDR3. Unmatched junction bases numbered 1, after V lost 0 bases and J lost 5 bases. The V gene's germline CDR1 is SGHTA and CDR2 FQGTGA. As DNA, the CDR3 is TGTGCCAGCAGCTTAACCGGGACAGGGACTGAAGCTTTCTTT. Amino acids: CASSLTGTGTEAFF.

The chain has TRBV29-1 and TRBJ1-5; tentative D call: TRBD1 (6 bases). The CDR3 has 13 amino acids. V lost 4 bases and J 7 bases, leaving 14 bases between the germline ends. Germline-derived CDR1 and CDR2 are SQVTM and ANQGSEA. In nucleotides, the CDR3 is TGCAGCGTTGCCTCAGGGGTCGAGCAGCCCCAGCATTTT. It codes for CSVASGVEQPQHF.

This rearrangement joins TRBV5-1 to TRBJ1-2, with 9 bases fitting TRBD1. This CDR3 contains 19 residues. V lost 5 bases and J lost 5; bases outside the gene matches: 22. Germline assignment: CDR1 SGHRS and CDR2 YFSETQ. In nucleotides, the CDR3 is TGCGCCAGCAGACCTACCTCGGACAGGGGTAGAAACGGCGGATATGGCTACACCTTC. This codes for CASRPTSDRGRNGGYGYTF.

The chain employs TRBV15 and TRBJ2-7; 9 bases agree with TRBD2. Germline V CDR1 and CDR2: LNHNV, YYDKDF (reference sequence). The V segment lost 6 bases and the J segment 2 bases; nucleotides outside the gene matches: 5. The CDR3 covers 14 residues. The CDR3 sequence is CATRTTSGPYEQYF. CDR3 coding DNA: TGTGCCACCAGAACGACTAGCGGACCCTACGAGCAGTACTTC.

This clone was observed once. The chain employs TRBV5-4 and TRBJ2-7; no firm D call. The CDR3 runs to 13 residues. Germline lookup yields CDR1 SGHNT and CDR2 YYREEE (reference sequence). Trimming removed 2 bases from V and 5 bases from J, with 11 bases in between. CDR3 sequence reads: CASSLFRMDEQYF. For the CDR3, the DNA is TGTGCCAGCAGCTTATTCCGTATGGACGAGCAGTACTTC.